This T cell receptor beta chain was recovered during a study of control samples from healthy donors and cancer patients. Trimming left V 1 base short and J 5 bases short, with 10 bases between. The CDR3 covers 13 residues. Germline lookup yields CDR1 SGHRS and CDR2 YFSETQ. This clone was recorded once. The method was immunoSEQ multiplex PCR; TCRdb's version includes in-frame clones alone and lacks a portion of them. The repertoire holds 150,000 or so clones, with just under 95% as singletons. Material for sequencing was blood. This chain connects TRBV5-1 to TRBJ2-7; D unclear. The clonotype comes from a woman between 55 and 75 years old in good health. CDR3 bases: TGCGCCAGCAGCTTGACAGCAGCGAACGAGCAGTACTTC. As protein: CASSLTAANEQYF.